The 30 T cell receptor beta chains given below trace back to one sample, sequenced in a study of blood T cell repertoires in COVID-19. Here immunoSEQ multiplex PCR was the method, and the copy in TCRdb shows in-frame clones only, minus some. Altogether 150,000 to 200,000 clones are present, approximately 82% being singletons, with the ten largest covering 7%. Sequenced: peripheral blood. These receptor sequences come from a woman aged 40 to 55 with COVID-19, enrolled during active disease.

The rearrangement joins TRBV5-4 to TRBJ2-5, with TRBD2 matching over 9 bases. Per germline, CDR1 SGHNT and CDR2 YYREEE (reference sequence). The J segment lost 1 base and the V segment lost 2 bases, leaving 6 bases of the junction unmatched. The CDR3 has 16 residues. The CDR3 sequence is CASSFDPSGVQETQYF. The DNA for the CDR3 is TGTGCCAGCAGCTTTGATCCTAGCGGGGTCCAAGAGACCCAGTACTTC. The full variable domain, rest sourced from reference TRBV5-4 and TRBJ2-5, is ETGVTQSPTHLIKTRGQQVTLRCSSQSGHNTVSWYQQALGQGPQFIFQYYREEENGRGNFPPRFSGLQFPNYSSELNVNALELDDSALYLCASSFDPSGVQETQYFGPGTRLLVL.

The chain is built from TRBV7-2 and TRBJ2-2; TRBD2 matches at 10 bases. The CDR3 is 17 residues long. In germline, CDR1 is SGHTA, CDR2 FQGNSA. V dropped 2 bases and J dropped 1; count of bases not matched to a gene: 4. The chain's CDR3 is CASSLFSGGLNTGELFF. For the CDR3, the DNA is TGTGCCAGCAGCTTATTTAGCGGGGGGTTGAACACCGGGGAGCTGTTTTTT.

The chain links TRBV6-5 to TRBJ1-1; D is perhaps TRBD1 (5 bases). The ends were cut back, 4 bases at V and 0 bases at J, with 15 bases in the middle. Germline V gene data show CDR1 as MNHEY and CDR2 as SVGAGI. CDR3 size: 16 residues. The CDR3 DNA is TGTGCCAGCAGTTCGGTGGACATGGGCTTGAACACTGAAGCTTTCTTT. Translating gives CASSSVDMGLNTEAFF.

CDR3 sequence: CAWSAGVPSYEQYF. The CDR3 DNA sequence: TGTGCCTGGAGCGCAGGGGTCCCCTCCTACGAGCAGTACTTC. This sequence joins TRBV30 and TRBJ2-7; TRBD1 might be the D (6 bases). Trimming shortened V by 3 bases and J by 0 bases, and 12 bases separated the two germline ends. CDR3 length: 14 residues. CDR1 and CDR2 (germline): GTSNPN, SVGIG (reference sequence). The full variable domain, its missing parts supplied by reference TRBV30 and TRBJ2-7, is SQTIHQWPATLVQPVGSPLSLECTVEGTSNPNLYWYRQAAGRGLQLLFYSVGIGQISSEVPQNLSASRPQDRQFILSSKKLLLSDSGFYLCAWSAGVPSYEQYFGPGTRLTVT.

The chain carries TRBV29-1 and TRBJ1-2; TRBD1 matches at 10 bases. Germline CDR1 SQVTM, CDR2 ANQGSEA. The trim removed 4 bases at V and 6 bases at J, leaving 2 bases unmatched. The CDR3 loop spans 12 amino acids. The CDR3 protein is CSVAGTGDGYTF. DNA for the CDR3: TGCAGCGTTGCCGGGACAGGGGATGGCTACACCTTC.

The genes are TRBV27 and TRBJ2-5; 14 bases are shared with TRBD2. The CDR3 runs 21 residues. V lost 2 bases to trimming and J lost 5 bases; unmatched junction nucleotides: 19. Germline V gives CDR1 MNHEY, CDR2 SMNVEV (reference sequence). The CDR3 region is CASSLLKPPGLAGATEETQYF. The CDR3, as DNA: TGTGCCAGCAGTTTACTAAAACCTCCGGGACTAGCGGGAGCGACGGAGGAGACCCAGTACTTC.

The chain carries TRBV13 and TRBJ1-6, with TRBD1 as a possible D gene (6 bases). This CDR3 spans 16 amino acids. Between the trimmed V and J ends, which lost 2 bases and 6 bases, there was a span of 14 bases. The germline V gene encodes CDR1 PRHDT and CDR2 FYEKMQ (reference sequence). CDR3 region: CASSLFAGAGNSPLHF. Written as DNA, the CDR3 is TGTGCCAGCAGCTTATTCGCGGGGGCCGGTAATTCACCCCTCCACTTT. Full variable domain (remainder filled in from reference TRBV13 and TRBJ1-6): AAGVIQSPRHLIKEKRETATLKCYPIPRHDTVYWYQQGPGQDPQFLISFYEKMQSDKGSIPDRFSAQQFSDYHSELNMSSLELGDSALYFCASSLFAGAGNSPLHFGNGTRLTVT.

This clone was detected only a few times. The V gene is TRBV12-5, the J gene TRBJ2-5; TRBD1 aligns across 7 bases. Per germline, CDR1 LGHNT and CDR2 FRNRAP. After removal of 6 bases from V and 5 bases from J, the junction contained 6 bases not matched to a gene. CDR3 length equals 13 residues. Here the CDR3 reads CASGSDRDETQYF. DNA for the CDR3: TGTGCTAGTGGGTCCGACAGGGACGAGACCCAGTACTTC. The full variable domain, in which reference TRBV12-5 and TRBJ2-5 provide the parts outside the CDR3, is DARVTQTPRHKVTEMGQEVTMRCQPILGHNTVFWYRQTMMQGLELLAYFRNRAPLDDSGMPKDRFSAEMPDATLATLKIQPSEPRDSAVYFCASGSDRDETQYFGPGTRLLVL.

As to this clone: Other DNA sequences in the sample encode the same CDR3. The genes are TRBV2 and TRBJ2-7; D may be TRBD1 (5 bases). Trimming left V 6 bases short and J 4 bases short, with 10 bases between. The CDR3 covers 12 residues. Looked up from germline, CDR1 is SNHLY and CDR2 is FYNNEI. The CDR3 reads CASSGQGYEQYF. The CDR3 DNA is TGTGCCAGCAGCGGGCAGGGTTACGAGCAGTACTTC. Supplemented by reference TRBV2 and TRBJ2-7, the full variable domain reads EPEVTQTPSHQVTQMGQEVILRCVPISNHLYFYWYRQILGQKVEFLVSFYNNEISEKSEIFDDQFSVERPDGSNFTLKIRSTKLEDSAMYFCASSGQGYEQYFGPGTRLTVT.

The rearrangement uses TRBV5-6 and TRBJ2-7, with TRBD1 as a possible D gene (6 bases). This CDR3 region has 14 residues. V was shortened by 4 bases and J by 3 bases, with 14 bases between the two germline ends. In germline, CDR1 is SGHDT, CDR2 YYEEEE. Written as DNA, the CDR3 is TGTGCCAGCAGCGCCACAGGGTTTAGCTACGAGCAGTACTTC. It specifies CASSATGFSYEQYF. The whole variable domain, remainder taken from reference TRBV5-6 and TRBJ2-7, is DAGVTQSPTHLIKTRGQQVTLRCSPKSGHDTVSWYQQALGQGPQFIFQYYEEEERQRGNFPDRFSGHQFPNYSSELNVNALLLGDSALYLCASSATGFSYEQYFGPGTRLTVT.

V usage is TRBV18 and J usage is TRBJ2-7; 10 bases map to TRBD2. CDR3 length: 16 residues. Looked up from germline, CDR1 is KGHSH and CDR2 is LQKENI. V shed 6 bases and J 3 bases; nucleotides not matched to a gene: 11. CDR3 loop: CASSPTRTSGGYEQYF. The DNA for the CDR3 is TGTGCCAGCTCCCCCACCCGGACTAGCGGTGGCTACGAGCAGTACTTC.

The V gene is TRBV30, the J gene TRBJ2-1; 8 bases match TRBD2. With V trimmed by 0 bases and J by 10 bases, 14 bases remained unmatched. The CDR3 is made up of 16 amino acids. Germline-derived CDR1 and CDR2 are GTSNPN and SVGIG (reference sequence). DNA for the CDR3: TGTGCCTGGAGTGTATCACTCCCCGGGAGGGCCGGGGAGCAGTTCTTC. Protein product: CAWSVSLPGRAGEQFF.

The chain combines TRBV7-3 with TRBJ2-5, with 8 bases identical to TRBD1. V trimming: 5 bases; J trimming: 4 bases; junction bases outside the gene matches: 6. The CDR3 spans 14 residues. Germline-derived CDR1 and CDR2 are SGHTA and FQGTGA. The CDR3: CASSPPGTGETQYF. The CDR3 DNA reads as TGTGCCAGCAGCCCGCCTGGGACAGGAGAGACCCAGTACTTC.

The chain carries TRBV2 and TRBJ2-5, with 15 bases fitting TRBD2. V shed 6 bases and J 0 bases; nucleotides not matched to a gene: 8. The CDR3 is made up of 18 amino acids. Germline values: CDR1 SNHLY, CDR2 FYNNEI. The CDR3 DNA follows: TGTGCCAGCAGGGATGGACTAGCGGGAGGGAAGTACCAAGAGACCCAGTACTTC. Amino acid sequence: CASRDGLAGGKYQETQYF.

This clone has a single count. The chain joins TRBV7-9 to TRBJ2-7; 9 bases fit TRBD1. V shed 5 bases, J shed 7 bases, and the junction held 6 bases outside the gene matches. CDR1 and CDR2 (germline): SEHNR, FQNEAQ (reference sequence). CDR3 length: 13 residues. The CDR3 sequence: CASSRTGVGEQYF. CDR3 DNA sequence: TGTGCCAGCAGCAGGACAGGGGTGGGAGAGCAGTACTTC.

This clone was seen only a few times. The chain employs TRBV29-1 and TRBJ2-2; 9 bases match TRBD1. Germline loops: CDR1 SQVTM, CDR2 ANQGSEA. The junction had 7 bases not matched to a gene; V was cut back by 7 bases and J by 1 base. This CDR3 has 15 amino acids. Here the CDR3 reads CSAAPGQGNTGELFF. The CDR3 nucleotides are TGCAGCGCCGCCCCGGGACAGGGGAACACCGGGGAGCTGTTTTTT.

The genes are TRBV11-3 and TRBJ1-6; 9 bases are a match to TRBD1. The CDR3 loop spans 18 amino acids. CDR1 and CDR2 from the germline V gene are SGHNT and YENEEA. With 5 bases clipped from V and 9 bases from J, the junction kept 17 bases outside the gene matches. The CDR3 DNA reads as TGTGCCAGCAGCCTATCTACGGACAGGGGCCCTATACCTTCACCCCTCCACTTT. Translated, it gives CASSLSTDRGPIPSPLHF.

This clone showed up just once. The chain uses TRBV7-8 and TRBJ2-6, with 11 nucleotides matching TRBD2. The V and J ends lost 3 bases and 0 bases, in that order; junction bases with no gene match: 1. Per the germline V gene, CDR1 is SGHVS and CDR2 is FQNEAQ. The CDR3 has 17 amino acids. CDR3 amino acids: CASSFSGGGSGANVLTF. The CDR3 nucleotides read TGTGCCAGCAGCTTTAGCGGGGGGGGCTCTGGGGCCAACGTCCTGACTTTC. Variable domain in full (rest from reference TRBV7-8 and TRBJ2-6): GAGVSQSPRYKVAKRGQDVALRCDPISGHVSLFWYQQALGQGPEFLTYFQNEAQLDKSGLPSDRFFAERPEGSVSTLKIQRTQQEDSAVYLCASSFSGGGSGANVLTFGAGSRLTVL.

The V and J genes are TRBV2 and TRBJ1-2, with 7 bases identical to TRBD1. Unmatched junction bases numbered 6, after V lost 11 bases and J lost 3 bases. Germline V gives CDR1 SNHLY, CDR2 FYNNEI. The CDR3 extends over 12 amino acids. The CDR3 loop is CASGGPHYGYTF. The CDR3 coding sequence is TGTGCCTCAGGGGGGCCCCACTATGGCTACACCTTC.

This clone has only a few counts. Other nucleotide sequences from this sample produce the same CDR3. This chain links TRBV7-9 with TRBJ1-4, with 11 bases matching TRBD1. From germline, CDR1 is SEHNR and CDR2 FQNEAQ (reference sequence). The V gene end was trimmed by 4 bases and the J gene end by 7 bases; junction bases not matched to a gene: 2. This CDR3 has 14 amino acids. The CDR3 spells CASSSGQGAEKLFF. CDR3 nucleotides: TGTGCCAGCAGCTCCGGACAGGGGGCTGAAAAACTGTTTTTT. The full variable domain, rest sourced from reference TRBV7-9 and TRBJ1-4, is DTGVSQNPRHKITKRGQNVTFRCDPISEHNRLYWYRQTLGQGPEFLTYFQNEAQLEKSRLLSDRFSAERPKGSFSTLEIQRTEQGDSAMYLCASSSGQGAEKLFFGSGTQLSVL.

The V gene is TRBV24-1, the J gene TRBJ1-2; D is uncertain. V gave up 7 bases and J gave up 4 bases, with 9 bases separating them. The CDR3 extends over 12 amino acids. CDR1 is KGHDR and CDR2 is SFDVKD in the germline V gene. CDR3 sequence: CATSPGSYGYTF. Here the CDR3 DNA reads TGTGCCACCAGCCCGGGATCCTATGGCTACACCTTC.

The chain couples TRBV28 to TRBJ1-2, with D tentatively TRBD1 (6 bases). This CDR3 spans 16 amino acids. CDR1 MDHEN and CDR2 SYDVKM come from the germline V gene. Trimming removed 6 bases at V and 4 bases at J, with 21 bases between. The CDR3 DNA follows: TGTGCCAGCAGATTTAAACAGGGAAGTGGTAGCTATGGCTACACCTTC. This codes for CASRFKQGSGSYGYTF.

The chain uses TRBV11-2 and TRBJ2-7; D uncertain. Between the trimmed V and J ends, which lost 3 bases and 2 bases, there was a span of 8 bases. The germline V gene encodes CDR1 SGHAT and CDR2 FQNNGV. CDR3 length: 13 amino acids. In DNA, the CDR3 is TGTGCCAGCAGCTTGGCGGCGACCTACGAGCAGTACGTC. Its protein product is CASSLAATYEQYV.

The chain joins TRBV3-1 (or the pseudogene TRBV3-2) to TRBJ2-2; tentatively, D is TRBD1 (6 bases). Trimming took off 8 bases at V and 0 bases at J, with 7 bases between the two ends. Germline CDR1 LGHDT, CDR2 YNNKEL (reference sequence). The CDR3 has 13 amino acids. The CDR3 is CASRTANTGELFF. Written as DNA, the CDR3 is TGTGCCAGCCGGACAGCGAACACCGGGGAGCTGTTTTTT.

This clone was seen only a few times. J is TRBJ1-2 and V is TRBV3-1 (or the pseudogene TRBV3-2); D gene ambiguous. Germline CDR1 is LGHDT and CDR2 is YNNKEL (reference sequence). V shed 1 base and J shed 5 bases, with 8 bases lying between them. The CDR3 runs to 13 residues. The CDR3 nucleotides are TGTGCCAGCAGCCAAGTGTCCTCGTATGGCTACACCTTC. This codes for CASSQVSSYGYTF.

The rearrangement uses TRBV25-1 and TRBJ2-3, with 8 positions matching TRBD2. Germline CDR1 is MGHDK and CDR2 is SYGVNS. V was pared by 8 bases and J by 0 bases, with 7 bases of the junction left unmatched. The CDR3 has 15 amino acids. CDR3: CASPNSGASTDTQYF. In DNA, the CDR3 is TGTGCCAGCCCTAATAGCGGGGCTAGCACAGATACGCAGTATTTT.

The DNA of the CDR3 is TGTGCCAGCAGCCCCGAGACTAGTTCCTACAATGAGCAGTTCTTC. Translation: CASSPETSSYNEQFF. The genes are TRBV7-3 and TRBJ2-1; D possibly corresponds to TRBD2 (6 bases). Deletions cut 5 bases from V and 1 base from J, with 12 bases between. Germline loops: CDR1 SGHTA, CDR2 FQGTGA. The CDR3 consists of 15 residues.

The V and J genes are TRBV3-1 (or the pseudogene TRBV3-2) and TRBJ2-7; 7 bases map to TRBD2. Germline CDR1 LGHDT, CDR2 YNNKEL (reference sequence). This CDR3 has 14 residues. V trimming: 1 base; J trimming: 5 bases; junction bases outside the gene matches: 5. CDR3 in DNA: TGTGCCAGCAGCCAAGTAAGGGGAGGGGACGAGCAGTACTTC. It is translated as CASSQVRGGDEQYF.

The chain employs TRBV30 and TRBJ2-1; 10 bases are shared with TRBD1. The germline gives CDR1 GTSNPN, CDR2 SVGIG (reference sequence). Germline trimming cut 6 bases from V and 7 bases from J; bases unmatched to any gene: 9. The CDR3 has 14 residues. CDR3: CACHPWDRGNEQFF. CDR3 sequence (DNA): TGTGCCTGTCACCCATGGGACAGGGGTAATGAGCAGTTCTTC.

The chain has TRBV20-1 and TRBJ2-5, with TRBD1 as a possible D gene (6 bases). The CDR3 spans 14 residues. V dropped 3 bases and J dropped 2 bases, with 13 bases sitting between them. CDR1 and CDR2 (germline): DFQATT, SNEGSKA (reference sequence). CDR3 sequence: CSASPDSNQETQYF. CDR3 bases: TGCAGTGCTAGTCCGGACAGCAATCAAGAGACCCAGTACTTC.